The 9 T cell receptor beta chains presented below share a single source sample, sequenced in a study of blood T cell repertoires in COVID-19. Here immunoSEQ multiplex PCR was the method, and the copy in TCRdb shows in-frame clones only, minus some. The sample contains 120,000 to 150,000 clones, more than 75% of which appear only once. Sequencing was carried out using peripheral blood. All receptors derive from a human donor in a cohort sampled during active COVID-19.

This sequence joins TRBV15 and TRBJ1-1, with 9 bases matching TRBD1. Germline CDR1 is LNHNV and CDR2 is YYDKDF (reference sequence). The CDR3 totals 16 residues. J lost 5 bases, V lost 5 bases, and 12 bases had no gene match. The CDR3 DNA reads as TGTGCCACCAGCGAAAGGGACAGGGCGACGGATACTGAAGCTTTCTTT. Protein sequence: CATSERDRATDTEAFF.

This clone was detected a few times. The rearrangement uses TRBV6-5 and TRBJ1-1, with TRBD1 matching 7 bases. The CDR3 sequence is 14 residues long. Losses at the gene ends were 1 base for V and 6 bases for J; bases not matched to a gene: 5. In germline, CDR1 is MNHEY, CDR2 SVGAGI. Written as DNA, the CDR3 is TGTGCCAGCAGTTACTTAGGACAGGAACCTGAAGCTTTCTTT. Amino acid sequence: CASSYLGQEPEAFF.

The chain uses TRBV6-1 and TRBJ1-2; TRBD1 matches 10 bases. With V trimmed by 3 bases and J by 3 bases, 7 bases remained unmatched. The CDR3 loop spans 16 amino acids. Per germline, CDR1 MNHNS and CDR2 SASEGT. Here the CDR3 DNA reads TGTGCCAGCAGTGACCGACAGGGGGCTCTCGACTATGGCTACACCTTC. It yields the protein CASSDRQGALDYGYTF.

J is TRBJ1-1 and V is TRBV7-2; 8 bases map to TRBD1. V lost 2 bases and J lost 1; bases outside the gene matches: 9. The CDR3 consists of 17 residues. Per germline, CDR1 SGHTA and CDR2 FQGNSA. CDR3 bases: TGTGCCAGCAGCTTAAATCCTACAGGGGGTGAGAACACTGAAGCTTTCTTT. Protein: CASSLNPTGGENTEAFF.

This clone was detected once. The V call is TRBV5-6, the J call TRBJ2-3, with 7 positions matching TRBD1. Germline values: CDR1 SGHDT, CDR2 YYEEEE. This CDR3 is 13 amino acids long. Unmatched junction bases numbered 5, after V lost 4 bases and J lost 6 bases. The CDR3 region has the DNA TGTGCCAGCAGCACGGTGACAGGGGATACGCAGTATTTT. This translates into CASSTVTGDTQYF.

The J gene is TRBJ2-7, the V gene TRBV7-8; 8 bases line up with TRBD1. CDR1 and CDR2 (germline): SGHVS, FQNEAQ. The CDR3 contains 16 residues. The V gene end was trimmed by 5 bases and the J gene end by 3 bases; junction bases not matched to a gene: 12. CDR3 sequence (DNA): TGTGCCAGCAGCCCAGGTCCAAGGACAGGGCGCTACGAGCAGTACGTC. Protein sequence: CASSPGPRTGRYEQYV.

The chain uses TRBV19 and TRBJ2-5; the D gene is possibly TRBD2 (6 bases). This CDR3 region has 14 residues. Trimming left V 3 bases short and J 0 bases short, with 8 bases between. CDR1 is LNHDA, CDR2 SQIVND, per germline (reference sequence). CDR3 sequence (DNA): TGTGCCAGTAGTATTGGCGGGGACCAAGAGACCCAGTACTTC. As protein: CASSIGGDQETQYF.

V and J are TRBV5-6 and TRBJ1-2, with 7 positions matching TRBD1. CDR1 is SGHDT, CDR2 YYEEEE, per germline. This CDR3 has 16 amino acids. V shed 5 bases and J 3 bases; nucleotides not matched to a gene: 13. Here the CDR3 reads CASRRLDRDVDYGYTF. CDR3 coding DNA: TGTGCCAGCAGACGGCTCGACAGGGACGTTGACTATGGCTACACCTTC.

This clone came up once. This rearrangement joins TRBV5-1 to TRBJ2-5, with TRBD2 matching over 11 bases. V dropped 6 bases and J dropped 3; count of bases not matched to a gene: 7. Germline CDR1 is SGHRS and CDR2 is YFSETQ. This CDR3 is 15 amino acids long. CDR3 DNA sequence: TGCGCCAGCACCCGACTAGCGGGACGCGAAGAGACCCAGTACTTC. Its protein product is CASTRLAGREETQYF.